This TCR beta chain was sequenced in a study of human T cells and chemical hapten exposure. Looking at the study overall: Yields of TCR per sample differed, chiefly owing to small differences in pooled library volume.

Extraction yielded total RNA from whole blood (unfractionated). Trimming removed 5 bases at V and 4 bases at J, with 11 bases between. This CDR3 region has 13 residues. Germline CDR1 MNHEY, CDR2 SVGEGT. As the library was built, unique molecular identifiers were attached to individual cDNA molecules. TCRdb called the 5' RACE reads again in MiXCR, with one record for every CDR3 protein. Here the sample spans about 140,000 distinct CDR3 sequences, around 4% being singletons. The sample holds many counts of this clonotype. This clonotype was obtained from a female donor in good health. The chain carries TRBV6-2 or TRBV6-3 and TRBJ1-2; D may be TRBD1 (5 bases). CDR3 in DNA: TGTGCCAGCAGTAACCCAGGGCCCTATGGCTACACCTTC. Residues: CASSNPGPYGYTF.